The 23 T cell receptor beta chains listed next were all sequenced from one sample in a study of cytomegalovirus exposure and HLA in healthy donors (dated by TCRdb to the late 2010s). The method behind the library was the immunoSEQ multiplex PCR assay. The multiplex PCR relied on a mix of 60 forward primers for TCR Vbeta segments and 13 reverse primers for TCR Jbeta segments. TCRdb took this table from immuneACCESS and kept in-frame rearrangements with V and J called. Such tables lack part of the clones; where checked against another copy, unresolved V genes explain under half of the gap, and the rest is unexplained. The sample table contains approximately 210,000 clones; only one count was recorded for about 79% of them. Jointly, the top ten make up less than 2% of the sample. The source material was PBMCs. The receptors stem from a male donor in good health and CMV-seronegative.

The chain employs TRBV27 and TRBJ2-5; 7 bases align to TRBD1. The CDR3 spans 15 residues. Losses at the gene ends were 4 bases for V and 6 bases for J; bases not matched to a gene: 11. The germline CDR1 and CDR2 sequences are MNHEY and SMNVEV (reference sequence). The CDR3, as DNA: TGTGCCAGCAGTTCCCTCCTGCAGGGGGTCAAGACCCAGTACTTC. Its protein is CASSSLLQGVKTQYF.

The V call is TRBV2, the J call TRBJ1-2; tentative D call: TRBD1 (5 bases). With 2 bases removed from V and 3 bases from J, the gap between germline ends came to 19 bases. This CDR3 contains 17 residues. CDR1 and CDR2 (germline): SNHLY, FYNNEI. The CDR3 here is CASSESVRAGKDYGYTF. The CDR3 DNA follows: TGTGCCAGCAGTGAAAGTGTCAGGGCAGGGAAGGACTATGGCTACACCTTC.

The chain recombines TRBV5-1 with TRBJ2-1; 7 nucleotides agree with TRBD2. In germline, CDR1 is SGHRS, CDR2 YFSETQ. With V trimmed by 8 bases and J by 0 bases, 8 bases remained unmatched. The CDR3 consists of 15 residues. The CDR3 region has the DNA TGCGCCAGTACCGGGACTACCAGCTCCTACAATGAGCAGTTCTTC. Protein product: CASTGTTSSYNEQFF. Complete variable domain (other parts from reference TRBV5-1 and TRBJ2-1): KAGVTQTPRYLIKTRGQQVTLSCSPISGHRSVSWYQQTPGQGLQFLFEYFSETQRNKGNFPGRFSGRQFSNSRSEMNVSTLELGDSALYLCASTGTTSSYNEQFFGPGTRLTVL.

This clone was recorded a few times. This chain joins TRBV25-1 and TRBJ1-5; possible D gene TRBD1, 6 bases. Germline CDR1 reads MGHDK; CDR2 reads SYGVNS. This CDR3 is built from 15 residues. V shed 4 bases and J shed 5 bases, with 15 bases lying between them. The CDR3 sequence: CASSASRGGYQPQHF. The CDR3 region has the DNA TGTGCCAGCAGTGCAAGCAGGGGCGGGTATCAGCCCCAGCATTTT.

The chain joins TRBV4-3 to TRBJ2-3, with TRBD1 matching over 9 bases. Germline V gene sequence: CDR1 LGHNA, CDR2 YSLEER. Trimming at V came to 1 base and at J to 7 bases, leaving 6 bases not matched to a gene. The CDR3 is 15 amino acids. CDR3 amino acids: CASSQGGQGQNTQYF. The CDR3 bases are TGCGCCAGCAGCCAAGGGGGACAGGGCCAGAATACGCAGTATTTT.

V and J are TRBV9 and TRBJ2-5; 7 bases map to TRBD1. This CDR3 is 14 amino acids long. With V trimmed by 4 bases and J by 3 bases, 6 bases remained unmatched. Germline loops: CDR1 SGDLS, CDR2 YYNGEE. The CDR3 region is CASSFTGQEETQYF. The DNA of the CDR3 is TGTGCCAGCAGCTTTACTGGACAGGAAGAGACCCAGTACTTC. Combining the CDR3 with reference TRBV9 and TRBJ2-5 gives the whole variable domain DSGVTQTPKHLITATGQRVTLRCSPRSGDLSVYWYQQSLDQGLQFLIQYYNGEERAKGNILERFSAQQFPDLHSELNLSSLELGDSALYFCASSFTGQEETQYFGPGTRLLVL.

This chain's CDR3 is CASSLRQGVSTDTQYF. The CDR3 region has the DNA TGTGCCAGCAGCTTGCGACAGGGGGTGTCTACAGATACGCAGTATTTT. The V and J genes are TRBV5-6 and TRBJ2-3; 9 nucleotides match TRBD1. Germline values: CDR1 SGHDT, CDR2 YYEEEE. V was pared by 1 base and J by 3 bases, with 6 bases of the junction left unmatched. The CDR3 is 16 amino acids.

The V call is TRBV6-5, the J call TRBJ2-7; D is possibly TRBD1 (6 bases). Per germline, CDR1 MNHEY and CDR2 SVGAGI. This CDR3 has 16 amino acids. V was shortened by 0 bases and J by 1 base, with 13 bases between the two germline ends. CDR3 in amino acids: CASSYSRAGTSYEQYF. The CDR3 DNA reads as TGTGCCAGCAGTTACTCGAGGGCAGGGACATCCTACGAGCAGTACTTC.

The J gene is TRBJ1-2, the V gene TRBV27; 8 bases fit TRBD1. The CDR3 runs to 15 residues. Trimming cost V 8 bases and J 1 base; bases outside gene matches: 9. The V gene's germline CDR1 is MNHEY and CDR2 SMNVEV (reference sequence). CDR3 protein: CASWGTGNFNYGYTF. The CDR3 DNA is TGTGCCAGCTGGGGGACAGGCAACTTTAACTATGGCTACACCTTC.

Regarding this clone: The same CDR3 can be traced to other DNA sequences in this sample. V and J are TRBV7-3 and TRBJ2-5; possible D gene TRBD2, 6 bases. This CDR3 has 14 amino acids. The germline V and J ends were trimmed by 1 base and 5 bases, with 11 bases remaining between them. CDR1 and CDR2 (germline): SGHTA, FQGTGA. The CDR3 DNA sequence: TGTGCCAGCAGCTTAAGTGGAGGGGCCGAGACCCAGTACTTC. This encodes CASSLSGGAETQYF.

V and J are TRBV10-3 and TRBJ1-5; 8 bases are a match to TRBD1. CDR1 and CDR2 from the germline V gene are ENHRY and SYGVKD. The V gene end was trimmed by 6 bases and the J gene end by 2 bases; junction bases not matched to a gene: 9. The CDR3 has 16 residues. Here the CDR3 reads CAISSTGVGGNQPQHF. CDR3 in DNA: TGTGCCATCAGCTCGACAGGGGTTGGTGGCAATCAGCCCCAGCATTTT.

The chain links TRBV5-1 to TRBJ2-1, with D perhaps TRBD1 (6 bases). Germline V gene lookup returns CDR1 SGHRS and CDR2 YFSETQ. The V end lost 5 bases, the J end lost 3 bases, and 12 bases lay between the germline ends. The CDR3 is 14 residues long. The CDR3 reads CASRYRDGYNEQFF. The CDR3 nucleotides read TGCGCCAGCAGGTACAGGGATGGCTACAATGAGCAGTTCTTC.

Turning to this clone: Other nucleotide sequences in the sample specify the same CDR3. V gene TRBV7-3 combines with J gene TRBJ2-5; D is ambiguous. From germline, CDR1 is SGHTA and CDR2 FQGTGA. CDR3 length: 13 residues. With 0 bases removed from V and 3 bases from J, the gap between germline ends came to 5 bases. The CDR3 region has the DNA TGTGCCAGCAGCTTAACCCGGGAAGAGACCCAGTACTTC. Protein: CASSLTREETQYF.

This CDR3 reads CASSKVPGQSLSRNEQFF. The CDR3 DNA reads as TGTGCCAGCAGCAAGGTCCCGGGACAGTCACTTAGCCGCAATGAGCAGTTCTTC. The rearrangement uses TRBV5-4 and TRBJ2-1; 7 bases are a match to TRBD1. The V segment lost 4 bases and the J segment 6 bases; nucleotides outside the gene matches: 19. The length of the CDR3 is 18 residues. Germline V gene lookup returns CDR1 SGHNT and CDR2 YYREEE (reference sequence).

V gene TRBV19 combines with J gene TRBJ2-3; TRBD2 matches at 10 bases. The CDR3 has 14 residues. Germline-derived CDR1 and CDR2 are LNHDA and SQIVND (reference sequence). V was pared by 5 bases and J by 3 bases, with 2 bases of the junction left unmatched. The CDR3 sequence is CASSQAGGTDTQYF. The CDR3 bases are TGTGCCAGTAGTCAAGCGGGGGGGACAGATACGCAGTATTTT.

The chain employs TRBV15 and TRBJ1-4; no firm D call. The CDR3 has 14 amino acids. Trimming shortened V by 0 bases and J by 7 bases, and 9 bases separated the two germline ends. Per the germline V gene, CDR1 is LNHNV and CDR2 is YYDKDF (reference sequence). The CDR3 protein is CATSRDTSTEKLFF. Here the CDR3 DNA reads TGTGCCACCAGCAGAGATACGAGTACTGAAAAACTGTTTTTT.

The CDR3 is CASSILGTGGISPLHF. The CDR3 DNA follows: TGTGCCAGTAGTATACTGGGGACAGGGGGAATTTCACCCCTCCACTTT. The chain links TRBV19 to TRBJ1-6, with 11 bases that match TRBD1. V lost 2 bases, J lost 9 bases, and 6 bases stayed unmatched. CDR3 size: 16 residues. CDR1 LNHDA and CDR2 SQIVND come from the germline V gene (reference sequence). Filled out from reference TRBV19 and TRBJ1-6, the complete variable domain reads DGGITQSPKYLFRKEGQNVTLSCEQNLNHDAMYWYRQDPGQGLRLIYYSQIVNDFQKGDIAEGYSVSREKKESFPLTVTSAQKNPTAFYLCASSILGTGGISPLHFGNGTRLTVT.

The genes are TRBV28 and TRBJ1-2; TRBD1 matches 7 bases. Trimming took 9 bases from V and 0 from J; bases not matched to a gene: 10. The V gene's germline CDR1 is MDHEN and CDR2 SYDVKM. CDR3 length equals 15 residues. CDR3 residues: CASAFGQGANYGYTF. The CDR3 DNA reads as TGTGCCAGTGCTTTCGGGCAGGGGGCTAACTATGGCTACACCTTC.

Details on this clone: This same CDR3 is encoded by further DNA sequences in the sample. The chain links TRBV30 to TRBJ2-3, with 9 nucleotides matching TRBD2. The germline V gene encodes CDR1 GTSNPN and CDR2 SVGIG (reference sequence). J was trimmed by 1 base and V by 2 bases; bases with no gene match: 1. CDR3 size: 14 residues. The CDR3 loop reads CAWSQRGGTDTQYF. CDR3 nucleotide sequence: TGTGCCTGGAGTCAGCGGGGGGGCACAGATACGCAGTATTTT.

The chain is built from TRBV7-2 and TRBJ2-1; D not certain. Germline loops: CDR1 SGHTA, CDR2 FQGNSA. This CDR3 region has 15 residues. V was clipped by 5 bases and J by 2 bases, with 13 bases between them. CDR3 sequence reads: CASSRRSFTYNEQFF. In DNA form, the CDR3 reads TGTGCCAGCAGCCGAAGGAGCTTCACCTACAATGAGCAGTTCTTC.

The V call is TRBV6-5, the J call TRBJ1-4; 7 bases line up with TRBD1. Trimming removed 4 bases from V and 5 bases from J; junction bases left unmatched: 7. Germline CDR1 is MNHEY and CDR2 is SVGAGI. CDR3 length: 15 residues. The CDR3 here is CASSFYRGINEKLFF. The CDR3, as DNA: TGTGCCAGCAGTTTTTACAGGGGAATAAATGAAAAACTGTTTTTT.

J is TRBJ1-1 and V is TRBV9; D gene ambiguous. Germline-derived CDR1 and CDR2 are SGDLS and YYNGEE. This CDR3 comprises 14 residues. V was clipped by 0 bases and J by 0 bases, with 6 bases between them. This chain's CDR3 is CASSVGPMNTEAFF. DNA of the CDR3: TGTGCCAGCAGCGTAGGGCCAATGAACACTGAAGCTTTCTTT.

The chain employs TRBV28 and TRBJ2-1; tentative D call: TRBD1 (5 bases). In germline, CDR1 is MDHEN, CDR2 SYDVKM. The CDR3 covers 14 residues. The germline V and J ends were trimmed by 6 bases and 4 bases, with 13 bases remaining between them. This CDR3 reads CASRGQGWYNEQFF. The CDR3 DNA follows: TGTGCCAGCAGGGGGCAGGGTTGGTACAATGAGCAGTTCTTC.